A single TCR beta chain is shown here with its context. What it recognizes is unknown. This sample is drawn from a study of T cell repertoires in cytomegalovirus infection. Across the whole study: Recently identified HLA-C-restricted CMV epitopes were among the peptides used. Based on public TCR beta signatures, there were indications of CMV infection and of a matching HLA type. Whole-study results and caveats: Cumulative frequency (of public TCR beta family members) identified carriers of CMV plus the relevant HLA. In two of eight donors, the top clonotype was HLA-C-restricted CMV-specific.

In TCRdb, the reads were re-called with MiXCR into one record per CDR3 protein. Here the sample spans approximately 470,000 distinct CDR3 sequences, roughly 46% being singletons. The CDR3 is 14 residues long. V shed 3 bases, J shed 9 bases, and the junction held 10 bases outside the gene matches. The germline gives CDR1 DFQATT, CDR2 SNEGSKA (reference sequence). Here the sequenced sample was cultured PBMCs, taken from culture after CMV antigen stimulation. The V call is TRBV20-1, the J call TRBJ2-1; the match to TRBD2 covers 8 bases. The sequence derives from a human donor in good health (CMV status not recorded). Some clones in this sample may be carry-over from other donors' samples. The CDR3 DNA reads TGCAGTGCTAGGGTCGGGGGGGCCGTCGGTGAGCAGTTCTTC. Its translation: CSARVGGAVGEQFF.